These 11 T cell receptor beta chains were sequenced from one sample in a study of T cells in tuberculosis (dated 2018 in TCRdb). Libraries were built with the immunoSEQ multiplex PCR assay. Imported from immuneACCESS, the table was reduced by TCRdb to in-frame sequences with V and J called. These copies leave out some clones; in studies compared against another copy, an unresolved V gene accounts for under half, and the cause of the remainder is not known. The sample table records fewer than 35,000 clones; approximately 93% of these occur just once. Roughly 8% of the sample belongs to the ten largest clones. Specimen: PBMCs. The receptors stem from a donor aged 10 to 29 with latent tuberculosis or without tuberculosis infection.

This chain's CDR3 is CASSLAGTTQETQYF. CDR3 nucleotides: TGCGCCAGCAGCTTGGCCGGGACTACCCAAGAGACCCAGTACTTC. This chain uses TRBV5-1 with TRBJ2-5; 7 positions match TRBD2. The CDR3 loop spans 15 amino acids. The J segment lost 1 base and the V segment lost 0 bases, leaving 3 bases of the junction unmatched. The V gene's germline CDR1 is SGHRS and CDR2 YFSETQ.

The CDR3 loop is CASTSGGLPTDTQYF. CDR3 coding DNA: TGCGCCAGCACCTCAGGGGGGCTCCCCACAGATACGCAGTATTTT. This chain connects TRBV5-1 to TRBJ2-3; D is perhaps TRBD1 (7 bases). This CDR3 comprises 15 residues. CDR1 and CDR2 (germline): SGHRS, YFSETQ. V was clipped by 6 bases and J by 2 bases, with 16 bases between them.

V usage is TRBV6-1 and J usage is TRBJ2-6; weak D call: TRBD2 (5 bases). The V end was cut by 2 bases, the J end by 4 bases, with 6 bases between. Germline CDR1 and CDR2: MNHNS and SASEGT. This CDR3 has 14 amino acids. CDR3 sequence reads: CASSEWRGANVLTF. CDR3 bases: TGTGCCAGCAGTGAATGGAGGGGGGCCAACGTCCTGACTTTC.

The sample holds one count of this clone. This chain uses TRBV7-2 with TRBJ2-2; no clear D gene. CDR1 SGHTA and CDR2 FQGNSA come from the germline V gene. This CDR3 region has 11 residues. V lost 5 bases, J lost 9 bases, and 7 bases lay in between. The chain's CDR3 is CASSPVRELFF. CDR3 DNA sequence: TGTGCCAGCAGCCCGGTCCGGGAGCTGTTTTTT.

The V call is TRBV30, the J call TRBJ2-1; 7 bases are a match to TRBD2. With V trimmed by 2 bases and J by 3 bases, 7 bases remained unmatched. The CDR3 contains 15 residues. The V gene's germline CDR1 is GTSNPN and CDR2 SVGIG (reference sequence). The CDR3 DNA follows: TGTGCCTGGAGTCGTACGGGAGGTCTCTACAATGAGCAGTTCTTC. Protein product: CAWSRTGGLYNEQFF.

CDR3: CASSPPMAGGETQYF. The CDR3 DNA reads TGTGCCAGCTCACCACCCATGGCAGGCGGGGAGACCCAGTACTTC. J is TRBJ2-5 and V is TRBV18; D is possibly TRBD2 (5 bases). Germline V gives CDR1 KGHSH, CDR2 LQKENI. This CDR3 has 15 amino acids. V lost 0 bases and J lost 5, with 13 bases in between.

Only one count was recorded for this clone. This rearrangement joins TRBV5-1 to TRBJ2-5, with D possibly TRBD2 on 5 matching bases. Per germline, CDR1 SGHRS and CDR2 YFSETQ. Trimming took 0 bases from V and 4 from J, leaving 10 bases between them. This CDR3 is built from 14 residues. Here the CDR3 reads CASSLVGVGETQYF. CDR3 DNA: TGCGCCAGCAGCTTGGTGGGAGTAGGAGAGACCCAGTACTTC.

The rearrangement joins TRBV5-4 to TRBJ2-7; 7 bases are shared with TRBD1. Per the germline V gene, CDR1 is SGHNT and CDR2 is YYREEE (reference sequence). The CDR3 contains 14 residues. Trimming cost V 3 bases and J 8 bases; bases outside gene matches: 11. CDR3 coding DNA: TGTGCCAGCAGCTCCGGGACAGAGGTACACCAGCAGTACTTC. Encoded protein: CASSSGTEVHQQYF.

This chain connects TRBV30 to TRBJ2-7, with D perhaps matching TRBD2 (6 bases). CDR1 GTSNPN and CDR2 SVGIG come from the germline V gene (reference sequence). V was trimmed by 0 bases and J by 0 bases, leaving 9 bases between them. This CDR3 is 14 amino acids long. The CDR3 protein is CAWSVRGSSYEQYF. The CDR3 nucleotides are TGTGCCTGGAGTGTACGGGGGAGCTCCTACGAGCAGTACTTC. Variable domain in full (rest from reference TRBV30 and TRBJ2-7): SQTIHQWPATLVQPVGSPLSLECTVEGTSNPNLYWYRQAAGRGLQLLFYSVGIGQISSEVPQNLSASRPQDRQFILSSKKLLLSDSGFYLCAWSVRGSSYEQYFGPGTRLTVT.

The V gene is TRBV10-3, the J gene TRBJ2-7; the match to TRBD1 covers 8 bases. Germline V lookup: CDR1 ENHRY, CDR2 SYGVKD. The CDR3 spans 13 residues. V lost 10 bases, J lost 5 bases, and 10 bases stayed unmatched. The CDR3 bases are TGTGCCAGAGAATACAGGGGGATCCACGAGCAGTACTTC. Encoded protein: CAREYRGIHEQYF.

The rearrangement uses TRBV7-9 and TRBJ2-1; no clear D gene. Germline-derived CDR1 and CDR2 are SEHNR and FQNEAQ (reference sequence). CDR3 length equals 13 residues. V shed 1 base and J shed 4 bases, with 5 bases lying between them. The CDR3 sequence is CASSLDRYNEQFF. CDR3 coding DNA: TGTGCCAGCAGCTTAGACAGATACAATGAGCAGTTCTTC. Drawing the rest from reference TRBV7-9 and TRBJ2-1, the complete variable domain is DTGVSQNPRHKITKRGQNVTFRCDPISEHNRLYWYRQTLGQGPEFLTYFQNEAQLEKSRLLSDRFSAERPKGSFSTLEIQRTEQGDSAMYLCASSLDRYNEQFFGPGTRLTVL.